This T cell receptor beta chain was captured in a study of blood T cell repertoires in COVID-19. As for the study in general: T cells, B-cell-depleted T cells, or PBMCs provided the cDNA or gDNA that served as material.

This clone was counted between two and nine times. Authors' data handling: Using reference gene primer amplification, nucleated cell counts were estimated. Generated by immunoSEQ multiplex PCR, the TCRdb table keeps only in-frame clones and is missing some. V and J calls and clone size are given by that table; D and trimming were obtained from the DNA. The sample contains more than 85,000 clones, 80% of which appear only once. The V and J ends lost 4 bases and 2 bases respectively, with 6 bases between them. The length of the CDR3 is 14 residues. CDR1 is KGHSH, CDR2 LQKENI, per germline. This clonotype was obtained from a human donor in a cohort sampled during active or convalescent COVID-19. Sequenced material: peripheral blood. The chain uses TRBV18 and TRBJ2-6; a weak D match, TRBD1 (6 bases). CDR3 bases: TGTGCCAGCTCACAGGGGGCTGGGGCCAACGTCCTGACTTTC. Its protein product is CASSQGAGANVLTF.